This TCR beta chain was observed in a study of graft-versus-host responses after intestinal transplantation. Responders (roughly 200,000, CFSE-labeled) were co-plated with roughly 200,000 irradiated, violet-dye-labeled stimulators. Germline V gives CDR1 SGDLS, CDR2 YYNGEE. CDR3 size: 15 residues. Trimming shortened V by 0 bases and J by 1 base, and 11 bases separated the two germline ends. The table came from immunoSEQ multiplex PCR; TCRdb's copy has only in-frame clones and leaves some out. The sample comprises 13,000 to 15,000 clones, 35% to 40% of which are singletons, and around 14% rests with the top ten.

The chain couples TRBV9 to TRBJ2-7, with a possible D match to TRBD1 (5 bases). The clonotype comes from a human patient who received an intestinal transplant. Sequenced material: alloreactive CD8+ T cells from a mixed lymphocyte reaction culture, taken before intestinal transplant. The sample's subset: CFSE-low proliferating T cells sorted from roughly six-day pre-transplant mixed lymphocyte reaction (GvH or HvG direction). The CDR3 sequence is CASSVDAGLSYEQYF. CDR3 nucleotide sequence: TGTGCCAGCAGCGTAGATGCAGGGCTTTCCTACGAGCAGTACTTC.